Below, one T cell receptor beta chain is given with its context. Its target is not known. V was clipped by 7 bases and J by 0 bases, with 9 bases between them. Looked up from germline, CDR1 is MNHEY and CDR2 is SVGAGI. This CDR3 spans 13 amino acids. These data originate in a study of Ad26.COV2.S vaccination and SARS-CoV-2 variants. About the research overall: Donor got 5x10^10 or 1x10^11 viral particles of Ad26.COV2.S.

Noted treatment: 19 received Ad26.COV2.S at low or high dose, single or two shots; 5 received placebo; per-sample allocation not given. Specimens were obtained on day 63 following the first vaccine or placebo injection. Regarding the study as a whole: Across vaccine and placebo recipients, the breadth of non-spike TCRs was similar.

Profiled with immunoSEQ multiplex PCR; TCRdb holds only in-frame clones, not every one. Counted here are 440,000 or so clones, about 90% occurring once; the ten biggest clones make up about 1.7%. The rearrangement uses TRBV6-5 and TRBJ1-1; D gene uncertain. The sequence came from a person between 18 and 60 years old who received the Ad26.COV2.S COVID-19 vaccine or a placebo. The input for sequencing was peripheral blood, taken in a trial of Ad26.COV2.S vaccine versus placebo. DNA of the CDR3: TGTGCCAGCAACCCTACAGTGAACACTGAAGCTTTCTTT. It is translated as CASNPTVNTEAFF.